The 31 T cell receptor beta chains given below trace back to one sample, sequenced in a study of shared clonotypes between healthy human individuals. Repertoires were generated with immunoSEQ multiplex PCR, while TCRdb's copy carries only in-frame clones and drops some. The sample records under 1,900,000 clones, around 98.5% being singletons. Sample: naive CD4+ T cells sorted from blood. The subset: CD45RA+ positively selected. The receptors originated from a man aged 25-45 years in good health.

Comments on this clone: Other DNA sequences in this sample translate to the same CDR3. The chain couples TRBV5-1 to TRBJ2-2; 7 bases fit TRBD2. Looked up from germline, CDR1 is SGHRS and CDR2 is YFSETQ. The CDR3 totals 14 residues. V lost 1 base and J lost 5; bases outside the gene matches: 2. The CDR3 region is CASSLPSGTGELFF. CDR3 nucleotide sequence: TGCGCCAGCAGCTTGCCTAGCGGAACCGGGGAGCTGTTTTTT.

The chain has TRBV11-1 and TRBJ2-7; D is possibly TRBD1 (5 bases). V dropped 5 bases and J dropped 5 bases, with 13 bases sitting between them. This CDR3 spans 13 amino acids. Germline values: CDR1 SGHAT, CDR2 FQDESV (reference sequence). The CDR3 here is CASSLRGFHEQYF. In nucleotides, the CDR3 is TGTGCCAGCAGCCTAAGGGGTTTCCACGAGCAGTACTTC.

This chain joins TRBV28 and TRBJ2-7; 9 nucleotides agree with TRBD1. V gave up 8 bases and J gave up 4 bases; unmatched junction bases: 15. The CDR3 spans 16 residues. CDR1 and CDR2 from the germline V gene are MDHEN and SYDVKM. CDR3 DNA: TGTGCCAGCTCTTCTCTCCGCGGGACAGGGTTTTACGAGCAGTACTTC. Encoded protein: CASSSLRGTGFYEQYF.

The chain carries TRBV6-5 and TRBJ2-7; TRBD2 aligns across 11 bases. The CDR3 contains 15 residues. The junction had 10 bases not matched to a gene; V was cut back by 6 bases and J by 6 bases. From germline, CDR1 is MNHEY and CDR2 SVGAGI. DNA of the CDR3: TGTGCCAGCAGACCTAGCGGGAGGACTTTAGGCGAGCAGTACTTC. Residues: CASRPSGRTLGEQYF.

The chain combines TRBV6-6 with TRBJ1-1, with D uncertain. This CDR3 region has 15 residues. In germline, CDR1 is MNHNY, CDR2 SVGAGI (reference sequence). Trimming cost V 4 bases and J 3 bases, with 15 bases left between them. CDR3 bases: TGTGCCAGCAGTTTAATCCGACCGGAGGACACTGAAGCTTTCTTT. This codes for CASSLIRPEDTEAFF.

This rearrangement joins TRBV5-1 to TRBJ2-1; 10 bases line up with TRBD2. The CDR3 is 14 residues long. Germline trimming cut 6 bases from V and 9 bases from J; bases unmatched to any gene: 9. Germline CDR1 and CDR2: SGHRS and YFSETQ. The CDR3 protein is CASMILAGTGEQFF. DNA of the CDR3: TGCGCCAGCATGATACTAGCGGGAACTGGTGAGCAGTTCTTC.

The rearrangement joins TRBV2 to TRBJ1-5, with a tentative D call TRBD1 (5 bases). This CDR3 has 14 amino acids. Germline V gene sequence: CDR1 SNHLY, CDR2 FYNNEI. V lost 8 bases, J lost 7 bases, and 18 bases lay in between. The CDR3 DNA reads as TGTGCCAGCCTGGGGGTAACAGGCGGACAGCCCCAGCATTTT. The encoded protein is CASLGVTGGQPQHF. The complete variable domain, with remaining parts taken from reference TRBV2 and TRBJ1-5, reads EPEVTQTPSHQVTQMGQEVILRCVPISNHLYFYWYRQILGQKVEFLVSFYNNEISEKSEIFDDQFSVERPDGSNFTLKIRSTKLEDSAMYFCASLGVTGGQPQHFGDGTRLSIL.

The V call is TRBV10-1, the J call TRBJ2-3; 8 bases are a match to TRBD2. J gave up 4 bases and V 3 bases, and 3 bases lay outside the gene matches. The CDR3 totals 14 residues. From germline, CDR1 is WNHNN and CDR2 SYGVQD (reference sequence). Here the CDR3 DNA reads TGCGCCAGCAGTGAAACGGGACTAGCAGATACGCAGTATTTT. Amino acid sequence: CASSETGLADTQYF.

In DNA, the CDR3 is TGTGCCAGCAGCTTAGGCTCCGGGACGGAAGGGGCAGATACGCAGTATTTT. It encodes CASSLGSGTEGADTQYF. The gene calls are TRBV7-7 and TRBJ2-3; the D call may be TRBD1 or TRBD2 (5 bases each). The CDR3 is made up of 17 amino acids. With 1 base removed from V and 4 bases from J, the gap between germline ends came to 18 bases. Germline V CDR1 and CDR2: SSHAT, FNYEAQ (reference sequence).

The CDR3 DNA is TGTGCCAGCAGTCCGGCGCGGGAGTTCCAAGAGACCCAGTACTTC. Translating it yields CASSPAREFQETQYF. The chain couples TRBV2 to TRBJ2-5, with 7 bases that match TRBD2. CDR3 length: 15 amino acids. The V gene's germline CDR1 is SNHLY and CDR2 FYNNEI. Trimming cost V 5 bases and J 1 base; bases outside gene matches: 7.

The gene calls are TRBV5-4 and TRBJ1-1; D remains unclear. The CDR3 runs 12 residues. The germline V gene encodes CDR1 SGHNT and CDR2 YYREEE (reference sequence). Trimming removed 4 bases from V and 6 bases from J, with 10 bases in between. The CDR3 sequence is CASSTSDAEAFF. CDR3 DNA: TGTGCCAGCAGCACTAGTGACGCTGAAGCTTTCTTT.

Here the CDR3 reads CASSERGMGHWRGRNQETQYF. CDR3 nucleotides: TGTGCCAGCAGTGAAAGGGGCATGGGGCATTGGCGGGGACGGAACCAAGAGACCCAGTACTTC. The chain uses TRBV2 and TRBJ2-5; tentative D call: TRBD2 (6 bases). Germline lookup yields CDR1 SNHLY and CDR2 FYNNEI. V shed 2 bases and J shed 0 bases, with 28 bases lying between them. This CDR3 is 21 amino acids long.

The CDR3 protein is CASSLDGQTSNQPQHF. The CDR3 DNA reads TGCGCCAGCAGCTTGGACGGACAGACTAGCAATCAGCCCCAGCATTTT. The genes are TRBV5-1 and TRBJ1-5, with a tentative D call TRBD1 (6 bases). CDR3 length equals 16 residues. CDR1 is SGHRS and CDR2 is YFSETQ in the germline V gene. The germline V and J ends were trimmed by 0 bases and 0 bases, with 10 bases remaining between them.

V is TRBV27 and J is TRBJ1-2; 7 bases fit TRBD1. The junction had 14 bases not matched to a gene; V was cut back by 6 bases and J by 4 bases. Germline CDR1 is MNHEY and CDR2 is SMNVEV (reference sequence). CDR3 length equals 16 residues. DNA of the CDR3: TGTGCCAGCAGATCTACCGGGACAGCTAGAGGCTATGGCTACACCTTC. Encoded protein: CASRSTGTARGYGYTF.

This rearrangement joins TRBV6-1 to TRBJ2-7, with D unclear. Germline V gene sequence: CDR1 MNHNS, CDR2 SASEGT. V was cut by 2 bases and J by 2 bases, with 7 bases left in between. CDR3 length: 13 residues. CDR3 sequence reads: CASSERKPYEQYF. The CDR3 region has the DNA TGTGCCAGCAGTGAAAGGAAACCCTACGAGCAGTACTTC.

This chain uses TRBV6-6 with TRBJ2-7, with D perhaps TRBD1 (6 bases). The CDR3 sequence is 13 residues long. CDR1 and CDR2 from the germline V gene are MNHNY and SVGAGI (reference sequence). V shed 5 bases and J shed 1 base, with 9 bases lying between them. CDR3 loop: CASSGGRSYEQYF. In DNA, the CDR3 is TGTGCCAGCAGTGGGGGCAGATCCTACGAGCAGTACTTC.

The chain employs TRBV25-1 and TRBJ2-2, with 7 bases identical to TRBD1. V gave up 3 bases and J gave up 5 bases; unmatched junction bases: 6. This CDR3 is built from 15 residues. Germline CDR1 reads MGHDK; CDR2 reads SYGVNS. CDR3 residues: CASSDTGVATGELFF. CDR3 in DNA: TGTGCCAGCAGTGATACAGGGGTAGCGACCGGGGAGCTGTTTTTT.

This sequence joins TRBV15 and TRBJ1-1, with D perhaps matching TRBD1 (5 bases). V was cut by 1 base and J by 5 bases, with 11 bases left in between. The CDR3 is 14 residues long. Germline V CDR1 and CDR2: LNHNV, YYDKDF (reference sequence). The CDR3 DNA reads as TGTGCCACCAGCAGAGCGGGGCTTGGGACTGAAGCTTTCTTT. This encodes CATSRAGLGTEAFF.

This chain connects TRBV5-4 to TRBJ2-3, with a possible D match to TRBD1 (5 bases). Looked up from germline, CDR1 is SGHNT and CDR2 is YYREEE (reference sequence). The CDR3 loop spans 15 amino acids. The V end was cut by 1 base, the J end by 2 bases, with 11 bases between. This CDR3 reads CASSLWGRDTDTQYF. The CDR3 nucleotides are TGTGCCAGCAGCTTGTGGGGCCGCGACACAGATACGCAGTATTTT. Looking up the rest from reference TRBV5-4 and TRBJ2-3 gives the full variable domain: ETGVTQSPTHLIKTRGQQVTLRCSSQSGHNTVSWYQQALGQGPQFIFQYYREEENGRGNFPPRFSGLQFPNYSSELNVNALELDDSALYLCASSLWGRDTDTQYFGPGTRLTVL.

The V gene is TRBV28, the J gene TRBJ2-7, with 9 bases that match TRBD1. V dropped 6 bases and J dropped 5; count of bases not matched to a gene: 14. The CDR3 has 16 amino acids. Germline CDR1 MDHEN, CDR2 SYDVKM. CDR3 sequence (DNA): TGTGCCAGCAGAAAAACATCCGGGACAGGGCAGAACGAGCAGTACTTC. Protein sequence: CASRKTSGTGQNEQYF.

This sequence joins TRBV25-1 and TRBJ2-1, with D perhaps being TRBD1 or TRBD2 (5 bases each). There are 15 residues in the CDR3. V lost 8 bases and J lost 3, with 17 bases in between. Germline V lookup: CDR1 MGHDK, CDR2 SYGVNS. Here the CDR3 DNA reads TGTGCCAGCCAACTACCGGGGCTAGTCTACAATGAGCAGTTCTTC. It specifies CASQLPGLVYNEQFF.

As concerns this clone: The same CDR3 arises from other DNA sequences in this sample as well. The rearrangement joins TRBV11-3 to TRBJ2-5; possibly TRBD1 for D (5 bases). The CDR3 spans 14 residues. The V end was cut by 1 base, the J end by 1 base, with 7 bases between. Germline CDR1 is SGHNT and CDR2 is YENEEA. CDR3 DNA sequence: TGTGCCAGCAGCTTAGGGGGCAGCCAAGAGACCCAGTACTTC. Residues: CASSLGGSQETQYF.

The V gene is TRBV9, the J gene TRBJ2-5; tentative D call: TRBD1 (5 bases). CDR3 size: 15 residues. Germline V CDR1 and CDR2: SGDLS, YYNGEE. Between the trimmed V and J ends, which lost 0 bases and 2 bases, there was a span of 11 bases. CDR3: CASSVDRGRQETQYF. DNA of the CDR3: TGTGCCAGCAGCGTAGATAGGGGAAGGCAAGAGACCCAGTACTTC.

This chain uses TRBV15 with TRBJ1-2; TRBD1 matches at 8 bases. Per germline, CDR1 LNHNV and CDR2 YYDKDF (reference sequence). This CDR3 is 16 amino acids long. Losses at the gene ends were 2 bases for V and 4 bases for J; bases not matched to a gene: 9. CDR3 sequence: CATSRPGQGLPYGYTF. The CDR3 DNA sequence: TGTGCCACCAGCAGACCTGGACAGGGCCTTCCCTATGGCTACACCTTC.

This clone showed up just once. V and J are TRBV11-2 and TRBJ2-3, with D possibly being TRBD1 (5 bases). Germline loops: CDR1 SGHAT, CDR2 FQNNGV. CDR3 length: 14 residues. With 5 bases removed from V and 4 bases from J, the gap between germline ends came to 13 bases. For the CDR3, the DNA is TGTGCCAGCAGCCAGTGGGGCAGGGCAGATACGCAGTATTTT. Amino acids: CASSQWGRADTQYF.

The chain is built from TRBV30 and TRBJ1-5, with D hard to call. This CDR3 has 13 residues. Germline V gene lookup returns CDR1 GTSNPN and CDR2 SVGIG (reference sequence). The ends were cut back, 3 bases at V and 1 base at J, with 7 bases in the middle. The CDR3 DNA sequence: TGTGCCTGGAGCACACGGAGCAATCAGCCCCAGCATTTT. Translating it yields CAWSTRSNQPQHF.

The CDR3 region is CASSPEVLVVIYF. The DNA for the CDR3 is TGTGCCAGCAGTCCGGAAGTATTGGTGGTCATATATTTT. The chain carries TRBV2 and TRBJ1-3; D unclear. The CDR3 covers 13 residues. The V end lost 5 bases, the J end lost 12 bases, and 17 bases lay between the germline ends. Germline loops: CDR1 SNHLY, CDR2 FYNNEI.

The chain carries TRBV4-3 and TRBJ2-1; D not certain. V was pared by 0 bases and J by 9 bases, with 15 bases between. The CDR3 has 15 amino acids. Germline lookup yields CDR1 LGHNA and CDR2 YSLEER. CDR3 nucleotide sequence: TGCGCCAGCAGCCAAGACAGCAGGATGACAAGTGAGCAGTTCTTC. This sequence encodes CASSQDSRMTSEQFF.

The chain couples TRBV7-8 to TRBJ2-5, with 10 bases fitting TRBD2. Germline CDR1 SGHVS, CDR2 FQNEAQ. There are 13 residues in the CDR3. In nucleotides, the CDR3 is TGTGCAGCTGCTAGCGGGAGAGGAGAGACCCAGTACTTC. Translating gives CAAASGRGETQYF.

The gene calls are TRBV25-1 and TRBJ2-3; D is tentatively TRBD1 or TRBD2 (5 bases each). The CDR3 is 16 residues long. Germline values: CDR1 MGHDK, CDR2 SYGVNS. V lost 6 bases and J 0 bases, leaving 16 bases between the germline ends. The CDR3 sequence: CASRPTGRPSTDTQYF. The CDR3 DNA reads as TGTGCCAGCAGGCCAACGGGACGACCTAGCACAGATACGCAGTATTTT.

The DNA of the CDR3 is TGTGCCAGCAGCTCCACAATAGACAGGGGCTTACCCCTCTATGGCTACACCTTC. Residues: CASSSTIDRGLPLYGYTF. The chain uses TRBV11-2 and TRBJ1-2; 8 nucleotides align to TRBD1. Germline V gene sequence: CDR1 SGHAT, CDR2 FQNNGV. After removal of 4 bases from V and 4 bases from J, the junction contained 17 bases not matched to a gene. This CDR3 region has 18 residues.